This T cell receptor beta chain appears in the sequencing data of a study of T cells in Graves' hyperthyroidism and ophthalmopathy. Study details: Specimen type is peripheral blood, collected at initial diagnosis prior to any treatment.

The CDR3 has 16 amino acids. Germline CDR1 and CDR2: SGHRS and YFSETQ. Trimming shortened V by 4 bases and J by 3 bases, and 16 bases separated the two germline ends. TCR beta CDR3 regions were amplified from RNA. The primer set for the first-round RT-PCR of the TCR CDR3 was HTBI. TCRdb reprocessed the multiplex PCR reads via MiXCR and lists one record per CDR3 protein. The sample gives hundreds of thousands of distinct CDR3 sequences, roughly an eighth of which show up once; 34% is in the top ten. This TCR derives from a woman between 40 and 55 years old with Graves' ophthalmopathy. The chain joins TRBV5-1 to TRBJ2-2; D perhaps matches TRBD2 (6 bases). The material sequenced was blood. CDR3 coding DNA: TGCGCCAGCAGCCCCGCCGGTAGCGGCTACACCGGGGAGCTGTTTTTT. Protein product: CASSPAGSGYTGELFF.